The text below deals with one T cell receptor beta chain. Its antigen is not identified. Germline loops: CDR1 DFQATT, CDR2 SNEGSKA (reference sequence). Trimming took 3 bases from V and 6 from J, leaving 12 bases between them. This CDR3 contains 13 residues. This sample was taken from a study of CD8 T cells in ankylosing spondylitis. Study results and caveats: The study identified a TCR beta motif of under ten highly homologous variants that appeared characteristic of ankylosing spondylitis blood.

Using its own MiXCR run on the 5' RACE reads, TCRdb lists one record per CDR3 protein. The sample has some 140,000 distinct CDR3 sequences; roughly 7.7% are singletons. The source is a male donor with ankylosing spondylitis. The rearrangement links TRBV20-1 to TRBJ2-4, with TRBD2 as a possible D gene (5 bases). The sample was synovial fluid, either unsorted or a sorted T cell fraction (not recorded which). This CDR3 reads CSASKPGLNIQYF. DNA for the CDR3: TGCAGTGCTAGTAAACCGGGATTAAACATTCAGTACTTC.